This TCR beta chain was retrieved from a study of blood T cell repertoires in COVID-19. Whole-study context: PBMCs, B-cell-depleted T cells, or T cells provided the cDNA or gDNA that made up the material.

Participants were aged 18 to 89 years from about 25 US areas. Cohort placement rested on clinical history that participants reported themselves. This table comes from immunoSEQ multiplex PCR, and its TCRdb copy is limited to in-frame clones, with some not included. Of 310,000 or so clones in the sample, 87% were seen once. The CDR3 spans 15 residues. Germline CDR1 and CDR2: GTSNPN and SVGIG (reference sequence). Trimming took 4 bases from V and 4 from J, leaving 19 bases between them. Sample: PBMCs or T cells enriched from blood (not recorded which). The source of this sequence is a woman younger than 35 who had recovered from COVID-19. The rearrangement joins TRBV30 to TRBJ1-2; weak D call: TRBD1 (5 bases). This chain's CDR3 is CAWTPGGGRGYGYTF. CDR3 coding DNA: TGTGCCTGGACCCCTGGGGGGGGTCGTGGCTATGGCTACACCTTC.